The 26 T cell receptor beta chains below were found in one sample sequenced in a study of CD8+CD57+ T cells in acquired aplastic anemia. Patients selected for sequencing had displayed CD8+CD57+ cell expansion by flow cytometry. The use of genomic DNA as template underpinned the TCR beta VDJ and CDR3 profiling. TCRdb reprocessed the reads with MiXCR, giving one entry per CDR3 protein. The sample shows some 200,000 distinct CDR3 sequences, around half of them seen only once. Sequenced material: sorted CD4+, CD8+, or CD8+CD57+ T cells (not recorded which) from PBMCs. These TCRs come from a human donor with aplastic anemia.

The V and J genes are TRBV19 and TRBJ2-7; TRBD1 is a possible D gene (5 bases). V was trimmed by 3 bases and J by 1 base, leaving 7 bases between them. Per germline, CDR1 LNHDA and CDR2 SQIVND (reference sequence). The CDR3 is 13 residues long. CDR3 loop: CASSIQGSYEQYF. In nucleotides, the CDR3 is TGTGCCAGTAGTATTCAGGGTTCCTACGAGCAGTACTTC.

The chain joins TRBV20-1 to TRBJ1-2; D call uncertain. Trimming stripped 3 bases from V and 7 bases from J, with 24 bases between. The CDR3 sequence is 16 residues long. CDR1 and CDR2 from the germline V gene are DFQATT and SNEGSKA (reference sequence). In nucleotides, the CDR3 is TGCAGTGCTAGTTCCTCCCTAATTCAAGTTGCGAGTGGCTACACCTTC. Protein sequence: CSASSSLIQVASGYTF.

This sequence joins TRBV4-1 and TRBJ2-7; 7 positions match TRBD1. The germline gives CDR1 MGHRA, CDR2 YSYEKL. The CDR3 extends over 16 amino acids. The V segment lost 1 base and the J segment 0 bases; nucleotides outside the gene matches: 6. The CDR3 DNA follows: TGCGCCAGCAGCCAAGGCCCGGACAGGAGCTCCTACGAGCAGTACTTC. It is translated as CASSQGPDRSSYEQYF.

The rearrangement joins TRBV7-9 to TRBJ1-1; 9 positions agree with TRBD1. The CDR3 length is 15 residues. Germline trimming cut 3 bases from V and 6 bases from J; bases unmatched to any gene: 8. Germline CDR1 reads SEHNR; CDR2 reads FQNEAQ (reference sequence). CDR3: CASSLEGQGRAEAFF. DNA for the CDR3: TGTGCCAGCAGCTTGGAGGGACAGGGAAGGGCTGAAGCTTTCTTT.

This clonotype was recorded at least ten times. The chain links TRBV7-3 to TRBJ2-2; no firm D call. The CDR3 is made up of 13 amino acids. Per germline, CDR1 SGHTA and CDR2 FQGTGA. Deletions cut 6 bases from V and 5 bases from J, with 10 bases between. CDR3 DNA sequence: TGTGCCAGCAGTCCCCAGCTAACCGGGGAGCTGTTTTTT. This encodes CASSPQLTGELFF.

This clonotype was picked up a small number of times. The genes are TRBV29-1 and TRBJ2-3; the D is unclear. CDR3 size: 13 residues. Germline V gene data show CDR1 as SQVTM and CDR2 as ANQGSEA. V was pared by 2 bases and J by 1 base, with 7 bases between. This CDR3 reads CSVESARTDTQYF. The CDR3, as DNA: TGCAGCGTTGAATCCGCCCGCACAGATACGCAGTATTTT.

For the CDR3, the DNA is TGTGCCAGCAGCTCGGGACCCATTAATGAAAAACTGTTTTTT. This codes for CASSSGPINEKLFF. The chain is built from TRBV7-9 and TRBJ1-4; tentatively, D is TRBD1 (5 bases). The germline V gene has CDR1 SEHNR and CDR2 FQNEAQ (reference sequence). This CDR3 is 14 amino acids long. The V and J ends lost 4 bases and 4 bases respectively, with 10 bases between them.

This clonotype has ten or more counts. The V and J genes are TRBV7-3 and TRBJ2-2; tentatively, D is TRBD1 (5 bases). V was trimmed by 6 bases and J by 5 bases, leaving 10 bases between them. Germline V gene data show CDR1 as SGHTA and CDR2 as FQGTGA. The CDR3 extends over 13 amino acids. The CDR3 nucleotides are TGTGCCAGCAGGACATCAGGGACCGGGGAGCTGTTTTTT. Protein sequence: CASRTSGTGELFF.

This clonotype was counted many times. The rearrangement uses TRBV11-3 and TRBJ1-5; TRBD1 is a possible D gene (5 bases). Germline V gene lookup returns CDR1 SGHNT and CDR2 YENEEA. The V end lost 1 base, the J end lost 5 bases, and 15 bases lay between the germline ends. The CDR3 has 16 residues. Here the CDR3 reads CASSLGGPATDQPQHF. The CDR3 coding sequence is TGTGCCAGCAGCTTAGGGGGACCCGCTACGGATCAGCCCCAGCATTTT. Complete variable domain (other parts from reference TRBV11-3 and TRBJ1-5): EAGVVQSPRYKIIEKKQPVAFWCNPISGHNTLYWYLQNLGQGPELLIRYENEEAVDDSQLPKDRFSAERLKGVDSTLKIQPAELGDSAVYLCASSLGGPATDQPQHFGDGTRLSIL.

This clonotype was seen many times. The rearrangement joins TRBV25-1 to TRBJ2-6, with a weak D call TRBD1 (6 bases). CDR1 is MGHDK, CDR2 SYGVNS, per germline. The germline V and J ends were trimmed by 5 bases and 0 bases, with 17 bases remaining between them. CDR3 length equals 18 residues. The CDR3 sequence is CASSPTEGQNSGANVLTF. In nucleotides, the CDR3 is TGTGCCAGCAGTCCCACCGAGGGACAAAACTCTGGGGCCAACGTCCTGACTTTC.

The chain is built from TRBV10-1 and TRBJ2-1, with 13 bases fitting TRBD2. This CDR3 contains 18 residues. In germline, CDR1 is WNHNN, CDR2 SYGVQD (reference sequence). Trimming at V came to 5 bases and at J to 8 bases, leaving 15 bases not matched to a gene. CDR3 in amino acids: CASSRRGTSGTAWDEQFF. The CDR3 bases are TGCGCCAGCAGTCGCCGCGGGACTAGCGGGACGGCATGGGATGAGCAGTTCTTC.

This clonotype occurred once. This chain uses TRBV29-1 with TRBJ2-1, with a weak D call TRBD2 (6 bases). This CDR3 spans 13 amino acids. Trimming removed 3 bases from V and 5 bases from J, with 11 bases in between. Germline-derived CDR1 and CDR2 are SQVTM and ANQGSEA. CDR3: CSVDGGEDNEQFF. CDR3 coding DNA: TGCAGCGTTGATGGCGGGGAGGACAATGAGCAGTTCTTC.

A few counts support this clonotype. This chain uses TRBV12-3 or TRBV12-4 with TRBJ2-3, with 9 bases matching TRBD2. The junction had 11 bases not matched to a gene; V was cut back by 3 bases and J by 4 bases. This CDR3 is built from 17 residues. The DNA of the CDR3 is TGTGCCAGCAGTTTTTCTTGGCTAGCGGGAATTTCAGATACGCAGTATTTT. Protein sequence: CASSFSWLAGISDTQYF.

In this sample, this clonotype turned up many times. This chain links TRBV29-1 with TRBJ2-2; 8 bases map to TRBD2. This CDR3 is built from 14 residues. CDR1 SQVTM and CDR2 ANQGSEA come from the germline V gene. V lost 3 bases to trimming and J lost 2 bases; unmatched junction nucleotides: 2. CDR3 loop: CSVDGGVNTGELFF. As DNA, the CDR3 is TGCAGCGTTGACGGGGGGGTAAACACCGGGGAGCTGTTTTTT.

The table lists this clonotype with many counts. Here the CDR3 DNA reads TGTGCCAGCAGCGACGGCGGGAGCACATCCAATGAGCAGTTCTTC. It encodes CASSDGGSTSNEQFF. V is TRBV6-4 and J is TRBJ2-1, with TRBD2 matching 7 bases. This CDR3 region has 15 residues. V was clipped by 6 bases and J by 6 bases; unmatched bases: 11. The germline V gene has CDR1 MRHNA and CDR2 SNTAGT.

This chain links TRBV6-5 with TRBJ1-1; the D is unclear. Between the trimmed V and J ends, which lost 6 bases and 7 bases, there was a span of 9 bases. CDR1 is MNHEY, CDR2 SVGAGI, per germline. The CDR3 has 11 residues. CDR3 in DNA: TGTGCCAGCAGGCGGCCCAATGAAGCTTTCTTT. Its protein product is CASRRPNEAFF.

The chain carries TRBV6-5 and TRBJ1-4, with TRBD1 matching 10 bases. Germline assignment: CDR1 MNHEY and CDR2 SVGAGI. Trimming at V came to 6 bases and at J to 7 bases, leaving 8 bases not matched to a gene. The CDR3 length is 15 residues. The CDR3 loop reads CASRKPGQGSEKLFF. In nucleotides, the CDR3 is TGTGCCAGCAGAAAACCGGGACAGGGGAGTGAAAAACTGTTTTTT.

The CDR3 DNA follows: TGTGCCACCTTGACAGGGTTATCTGGAAACACCATATATTTT. Residues: CATLTGLSGNTIYF. The rearrangement uses TRBV25-1 and TRBJ1-3, with 7 bases identical to TRBD1. The V gene's germline CDR1 is MGHDK and CDR2 SYGVNS. Trimming at V came to 10 bases and at J to 1 base, leaving 7 bases not matched to a gene. The CDR3 has 14 residues.

This clonotype was detected ten times or more. The CDR3 sequence is CASSLGGRTYEQYF. As DNA, the CDR3 is TGTGCCAGCAGCTTGGGGGGCAGAACCTACGAGCAGTACTTC. The V gene is TRBV5-4, the J gene TRBJ2-7, with a possible D match to TRBD1 (5 bases). The length of the CDR3 is 14 residues. The germline V gene has CDR1 SGHNT and CDR2 YYREEE (reference sequence). V gave up 0 bases and J gave up 2 bases, with 9 bases separating them.

This chain uses TRBV12-3 or TRBV12-4 with TRBJ1-5; no definite D call. The V end lost 5 bases, the J end lost 2 bases, and 16 bases lay between the germline ends. The CDR3 has 16 residues. The CDR3 bases are TGTGCCAGCAGTCTATTAGCACCTGGGGGCAATCAGCCCCAGCATTTT. Its translation is CASSLLAPGGNQPQHF.

The chain recombines TRBV2 with TRBJ1-1; D uncertain. V lost 8 bases and J 2 bases, leaving 15 bases between the germline ends. The CDR3 loop spans 14 amino acids. The germline gives CDR1 SNHLY, CDR2 FYNNEI. CDR3 protein: CASRTGSGNTEAFF. The DNA for the CDR3 is TGTGCCAGCCGGACGGGCTCTGGAAACACTGAAGCTTTCTTT.

This clonotype was observed a single time. The V and J genes are TRBV5-1 and TRBJ2-2, with 10 positions matching TRBD2. CDR1 SGHRS and CDR2 YFSETQ come from the germline V gene. The length of the CDR3 is 15 residues. J gave up 1 base and V 4 bases, and 1 base lay outside the gene matches. CDR3 residues: CASSRTSGNTGELFF. The CDR3 DNA follows: TGCGCCAGCAGCCGGACTAGCGGGAACACCGGGGAGCTGTTTTTT.

The chain couples TRBV10-3 to TRBJ2-1, with 9 bases aligning to TRBD2. Germline V gene lookup returns CDR1 ENHRY and CDR2 SYGVKD. Trimming removed 6 bases from V and 3 bases from J; junction bases left unmatched: 9. The CDR3 consists of 16 residues. CDR3 region: CAIRKTSGQVYNEQFF. The CDR3 nucleotides read TGTGCCATCAGAAAGACTAGCGGCCAAGTCTACAATGAGCAGTTCTTC.

This sequence joins TRBV25-1 and TRBJ1-4; 10 nucleotides align to TRBD1. Germline lookup yields CDR1 MGHDK and CDR2 SYGVNS. The V and J ends lost 4 bases and 3 bases, in that order; junction bases with no gene match: 5. The CDR3 spans 16 residues. CDR3 sequence: CASSVAGTGANEKLFF. The CDR3 region has the DNA TGTGCCAGCAGTGTGGCCGGGACAGGGGCTAATGAAAAACTGTTTTTT.

The chain combines TRBV2 with TRBJ2-7, with D possibly being TRBD1 (6 bases). TRBJ2-5 matches the DNA end more closely, so the J call is doubtful. The CDR3 runs to 13 residues. Germline V gives CDR1 SNHLY, CDR2 FYNNEI. CDR3 loop: CARGSQGQETQYF. The DNA for the CDR3 is TGTGCCAGAGGATCACAGGGACAAGAGACCCAGTACTTC.

This clonotype was counted between two and nine times. The chain has TRBV7-3 and TRBJ2-7; the match to TRBD1 covers 9 bases. Unmatched junction bases numbered 8, after V lost 8 bases and J lost 6 bases. Germline V CDR1 and CDR2: SGHTA, FQGTGA. CDR3 length: 13 amino acids. CDR3: CASERTGAGEQYF. CDR3 in DNA: TGTGCCAGCGAGAGGACAGGGGCCGGCGAGCAGTACTTC.